This T cell receptor (beta chain) was profiled in a study of blood T cell repertoires in COVID-19 (TCRdb year 2020). Study-level background: Samples covering the acute and convalescent phases of COVID-19 were provided by collaborators in the United States, Italy and Spain. Samples came from the ongoing ImmuneRACE study (first 160 participants) plus 1,254 subjects from 6 global collaborators. The prospective study material was composed of cDNA or gDNA derived from T cells, B-cell-depleted T cells, or PBMCs. Nearly every sample came with metadata listing a de-identified subject ID, COVID-19 status, age in years and sex. Deeply sampled blood TCRbeta repertoires from subjects exposed to, actively infected with, or recovered from COVID-19 were included in the dataset. The repertoires were released in a freely available public database meant as a resource for research on the immune response to SARS-CoV-2. Where available, HLA class I and class II types were taken from metadata supplied by the sample provider and were not determined by assay-based typing.

TCRbeta CDR3 regions were amplified from genomic DNA by means of the immunoSEQ Assay, a bias-controlled multiplex PCR. In the source study's methods: The number of nucleated cells in each sample was estimated from the amplification of reference gene primers within the assay. To quantify the absolute abundance of each unique TCRbeta CDR3 rearrangement, sequence reads were collapsed and filtered. For each sample, productive Simpson clonality was calculated as the square root of Simpson's diversity index over productive rearrangements. As stored in TCRdb, this immuneACCESS dataset retains in-frame rearrangements with V and J assigned. A fraction of the clones does not appear; measured against another copy, unresolved V genes explain less than half of the discrepancy, and the remainder lacks a known reason. V and J calls and clone size come straight from that table; D and trimming were deduced from the DNA. The table for this sample lists hundreds of thousands of clones; 70% to 90% of them were counted only once. The ten biggest clones cover 2.5% to 3.5% of the sample.

In Seattle, one collaborating source enrolled patients while the infection was active and tracked those patients longitudinally over the course of disease. The collaborating institutions used their own protocols to collect whole blood in K2EDTA tubes. For TCRbeta analysis, collaborator samples were shipped as frozen whole blood, as isolated PBMCs, or as DNA extracted from either sample type. For CDR1 and CDR2, the germline V gene lists MDHEN and SYDVKM. The CDR3 measures 17 amino acids from cysteine to phenylalanine. The kept DNA is CDR3 alone, 51 bases in frame from the first base. Trimming removed 5 bases from V and 4 bases from J; the gene matches leave 13 bases unexplained. Broader findings and caveats from the paper: How much clinical and demographic metadata was included differed by source and by participant, and the metadata was provided uncurated.

A note on this clone: What this receptor recognizes is not known. No qualities accompany the bases; no much larger clone lies one base away.

The clonotype originates from a woman in her thirties with COVID-19, enrolled during active disease. The sample was peripheral blood. This sequence uses TRBV28 and TRBJ2-3, with 9 bases matching TRBD2. The CDR3 protein: CASSVSRGGGASDTQYF. The DNA sequence reads TGTGCCAGCAGTGTCAGTCGTGGCGGGGGGGCTTCAGATACGCAGTATTTT.